The 5 T cell receptor beta chains presented below share a single source sample, sequenced in a study of response to subunit inactivated influenza vaccine. TCRdb re-called the RT-PCR reads with MiXCR, one entry per CDR3 protein. Of around 710,000 distinct CDR3 sequences in the sample, approximately 14% were seen once. Sequenced here: PBMCs from blood, sampled roughly 15 days before vaccination. Every receptor here comes from a middle-aged man who received an inactivated influenza vaccine.

This clonotype was detected many times. V gene TRBV13 combines with J gene TRBJ2-3; D gene uncertain. This CDR3 has 12 residues. V was clipped by 6 bases and J by 6 bases, with 10 bases between them. Germline CDR1 reads PRHDT; CDR2 reads FYEKMQ (reference sequence). CDR3 DNA sequence: TGTGCCAGCAGGGCTGGTTTTGATACGCAGTATTTT. Protein: CASRAGFDTQYF.

The chain combines TRBV20-1 with TRBJ2-7; TRBD2 agrees at 11 bases. Germline V gene sequence: CDR1 DFQATT, CDR2 SNEGSKA (reference sequence). With 3 bases clipped from V and 2 bases from J, the junction kept 18 bases outside the gene matches. The CDR3 is made up of 19 amino acids. The CDR3 protein is CSARDGSSGRWGATYEQYF. CDR3 bases: TGCAGTGCTAGGGATGGTTCTAGCGGGAGGTGGGGGGCAACCTACGAGCAGTACTTC.

This clonotype was found many times. The chain joins TRBV12-3 or TRBV12-4 to TRBJ2-5, with TRBD2 as a possible D gene (6 bases). This CDR3 contains 13 residues. Trimming cost V 7 bases and J 7 bases, with 16 bases left between them. CDR3 bases: TGTGCCAGCACCTGGGGTCGGAGGGGGACCCAGTACTTC. The encoded protein is CASTWGRRGTQYF.

V and J are TRBV5-1 and TRBJ1-1; D is perhaps TRBD1 (6 bases). With 0 bases removed from V and 6 bases from J, the gap between germline ends came to 12 bases. The CDR3 runs to 14 residues. Germline-derived CDR1 and CDR2 are SGHRS and YFSETQ. The CDR3 is CASSLVGGRSEAFF. The CDR3 nucleotides are TGCGCCAGCAGCTTGGTGGGGGGCCGTTCTGAAGCTTTCTTT.

The chain combines TRBV5-5 with TRBJ2-3, with D perhaps matching TRBD2 (6 bases). CDR1 is SGHKS, CDR2 YYEKEE, per germline (reference sequence). Trimming removed 6 bases from V and 0 bases from J, with 14 bases in between. This CDR3 region has 15 residues. The CDR3 DNA follows: TGTGCCAGCAACTCTCGGAGGGCTAGCACAGATACGCAGTATTTT. This encodes CASNSRRASTDTQYF.